The following is a T cell receptor (beta chain) sequence with its context. The V and J ends lost 5 bases and 3 bases, in that order; junction bases with no gene match: 13. This CDR3 has 16 amino acids. Germline CDR1 SGHTA, CDR2 FQGNSA. The sample is drawn from a study of blood T cell repertoires in COVID-19. Turning to the study itself: Acute-phase and convalescent COVID-19 samples originated in the United States, Italy and Spain.

Per the original data handling: Reference gene primer amplification gave estimated nucleated cell counts. Sequencing was performed with immunoSEQ multiplex PCR; in TCRdb, only in-frame clones are kept and a portion is missing. V and J calls and clone size are given by that table; D and trimming were obtained from the DNA. The sample records about 210,000 clones, roughly four fifths being singletons. This receptor was taken from a woman aged 40-49 years with acute or convalescent COVID-19. The sample comprised peripheral blood. This chain joins TRBV7-2 and TRBJ2-7, with TRBD2 identical over 7 bases. The CDR3 here is CASSGGGPISRYEQYF. The CDR3, as DNA: TGTGCCAGCAGCGGGGGAGGGCCAATAAGCCGCTACGAGCAGTACTTC.